The 26 T cell receptor beta chains listed next were all sequenced from one sample in a study of control samples from healthy donors and cancer patients. TCRdb's table, derived via immunoSEQ multiplex PCR, lists solely in-frame clones and lacks some. The sample consists of 120,000 to 150,000 clones, about 91% of them appearing once. Sequencing was performed on blood. The receptors originated from a man aged 30 to 45 in good health.

V gene TRBV14 combines with J gene TRBJ1-4; no firm D call. The germline V and J ends were trimmed by 1 base and 4 bases, with 7 bases remaining between them. The CDR3 runs 14 residues. Germline CDR1 reads SGHDN; CDR2 reads FVKESK. The CDR3 spells CASSQGMGNEKLFF. The CDR3 bases are TGTGCCAGCAGCCAAGGGATGGGTAATGAAAAACTGTTTTTT.

The J gene is TRBJ1-1, the V gene TRBV6-1; D is ambiguous. Germline V lookup: CDR1 MNHNS, CDR2 SASEGT. Trimming left V 4 bases short and J 3 bases short, with 18 bases between. CDR3 size: 16 residues. CDR3 sequence (DNA): TGTGCCAGCAGTGCCATACAGCTATGGTTTGACACTGAAGCTTTCTTT. The encoded protein is CASSAIQLWFDTEAFF.

This clone was observed a handful of times. The CDR3 loop is CASSQLGLVSYNEQFF. The CDR3 DNA reads as TGCGCCAGCAGCCAGCTGGGACTAGTCTCCTACAATGAGCAGTTCTTC. The genes are TRBV4-1 and TRBJ2-1; 8 nucleotides align to TRBD2. Germline V gene data show CDR1 as MGHRA and CDR2 as YSYEKL. The V segment lost 3 bases and the J segment 0 bases; nucleotides outside the gene matches: 4. This CDR3 is 16 amino acids long.

The chain has TRBV11-2 and TRBJ1-1; the D is unclear. Germline assignment: CDR1 SGHAT and CDR2 FQNNGV. The V and J ends lost 0 bases and 5 bases respectively, with 13 bases between them. The CDR3 runs 15 residues. CDR3 region: CASSLELGGWTEAFF. The DNA of the CDR3 is TGTGCCAGCAGCTTAGAATTGGGAGGGTGGACTGAAGCTTTCTTT.

The table lists this clone with a few counts. The V call is TRBV21-1, the J call TRBJ1-6. TRBV21-1 is reported as a pseudogene. This CDR3 region has 14 residues. This chain's CDR3 is CASRREGYASPLHF. The CDR3 nucleotides are TGTGCCAGCAGGAGAGAAGGGTATGCTTCACCCCTCCACTTT.

V usage is TRBV9 and J usage is TRBJ1-2; the D gene is possibly TRBD1 (6 bases). The germline CDR1 and CDR2 sequences are SGDLS and YYNGEE. This CDR3 contains 15 residues. The V end lost 0 bases, the J end lost 4 bases, and 13 bases lay between the germline ends. This CDR3 is CASSVEEGVIYGYTF. In DNA, the CDR3 is TGTGCCAGCAGCGTAGAGGAGGGGGTGATCTATGGCTACACCTTC.

This clone has only one observation. The rearrangement links TRBV18 to TRBJ1-1; D remains unclear. The CDR3 spans 11 residues. Germline loops: CDR1 KGHSH, CDR2 LQKENI. With 4 bases removed from V and 2 bases from J, the gap between germline ends came to 2 bases. The CDR3 loop is CASSHNTEAFF. The CDR3 nucleotides read TGTGCCAGCTCACACAACACTGAAGCTTTCTTT.

The rearrangement links TRBV6-6 to TRBJ2-7; TRBD2 matches 7 bases. V trimming: 2 bases; J trimming: 4 bases; junction bases outside the gene matches: 8. The CDR3 contains 15 residues. Germline V gene lookup returns CDR1 MNHNY and CDR2 SVGAGI (reference sequence). This CDR3 is CASSYGGRELYEQYF. The CDR3 nucleotides are TGTGCCAGCAGTTACGGGGGGAGGGAATTGTACGAGCAGTACTTC.

The count of this clone is one. This chain connects TRBV14 to TRBJ2-7; 11 positions match TRBD1. The J segment lost 2 bases and the V segment lost 4 bases, leaving 1 base of the junction unmatched. CDR1 is SGHDN and CDR2 is FVKESK in the germline V gene. The CDR3 spans 14 residues. CDR3 coding DNA: TGTGCCAGCAGCCCGGACAGGGGGCCCTACGAGCAGTACTTC. This encodes CASSPDRGPYEQYF.

This rearrangement joins TRBV7-9 to TRBJ1-1; 7 positions agree with TRBD1. With V trimmed by 6 bases and J by 7 bases, 8 bases remained unmatched. From germline, CDR1 is SEHNR and CDR2 FQNEAQ (reference sequence). The CDR3 covers 13 residues. The CDR3 loop is CASSPIGTDEAFF. The CDR3 nucleotides read TGTGCCAGCAGTCCTATTGGGACAGATGAAGCTTTCTTT.

The rearrangement links TRBV30 to TRBJ1-1; D not certain. The length of the CDR3 is 14 residues. V was clipped by 3 bases and J by 4 bases, with 15 bases between them. Germline-derived CDR1 and CDR2 are GTSNPN and SVGIG (reference sequence). CDR3 region: CAWRAPPFSTEAFF. CDR3 DNA: TGTGCCTGGAGAGCCCCCCCTTTTTCCACTGAAGCTTTCTTT.

This clone showed up just a few times. The chain combines TRBV28 with TRBJ2-7; D remains ambiguous. The CDR3 extends over 11 amino acids. Germline V gene data show CDR1 as MDHEN and CDR2 as SYDVKM. Trimming removed 5 bases at V and 5 bases at J, with 7 bases between. For the CDR3, the DNA is TGTGCCAGCAGTCAGGTCGACGAGCAGTACTTC. Encoded protein: CASSQVDEQYF. Based on the CDR3 plus reference TRBV28 and TRBJ2-7, the full variable domain is DVKVTQSSRYLVKRTGEKVFLECVQDMDHENMFWYRQDPGLGLRLIYFSYDVKMKEKGDIPEGYSVSREKKERFSLILESASTNQTSMYLCASSQVDEQYFGPGTRLTVT.

This chain links TRBV27 with TRBJ1-6; TRBD1 agrees at 8 bases. Germline values: CDR1 MNHEY, CDR2 SMNVEV (reference sequence). The CDR3 covers 16 residues. V lost 5 bases, J lost 5 bases, and 8 bases stayed unmatched. Written as DNA, the CDR3 is TGTGCCAGCAGTCTAAACAGGGGGATAGATAATTCACCCCTCCACTTT. This translates into CASSLNRGIDNSPLHF.

Only one count was recorded for this clone. This chain joins TRBV5-1 and TRBJ1-1, with TRBD1 matching 10 bases. Germline CDR1 and CDR2: SGHRS and YFSETQ. This CDR3 has 18 residues. Germline trimming cut 7 bases from V and 4 bases from J; bases unmatched to any gene: 19. The chain's CDR3 is CASRTSFSTGGEATEAFF. CDR3 in DNA: TGCGCCAGCCGCACCTCCTTCTCGACAGGGGGCGAGGCCACTGAAGCTTTCTTT.

The V and J genes are TRBV4-2 and TRBJ1-2; a weak D match, TRBD1 (5 bases). The germline CDR1 and CDR2 sequences are LGHNA and YNFKEQ. Trimming removed 0 bases from V and 5 bases from J, with 19 bases in between. The CDR3 contains 17 residues. The CDR3 sequence: CASSQESSQPGAYGYTF. CDR3 sequence (DNA): TGTGCCAGCAGCCAAGAATCTTCACAGCCCGGGGCTTATGGCTACACCTTC.

The chain links TRBV6-5 to TRBJ2-2, with D maybe TRBD1 (6 bases). The V end was cut by 5 bases, the J end by 0 bases, with 10 bases between. This CDR3 region has 15 residues. Germline V gene sequence: CDR1 MNHEY, CDR2 SVGAGI. CDR3 nucleotide sequence: TGTGCCAGCAGTACCGGGACAACGAACACCGGGGAGCTGTTTTTT. Residues: CASSTGTTNTGELFF.

V is TRBV7-9 and J is TRBJ1-5; D not resolved. V dropped 1 base and J dropped 7 bases, with 11 bases sitting between them. The germline V gene encodes CDR1 SEHNR and CDR2 FQNEAQ (reference sequence). The CDR3 is made up of 14 amino acids. In nucleotides, the CDR3 is TGTGCCAGCAGCTTAGGTGGGGTCGGGCAGCCCCAGCATTTT. Translation: CASSLGGVGQPQHF. The entire variable domain, with the rest obtained from reference TRBV7-9 and TRBJ1-5, is as follows: DTGVSQNPRHKITKRGQNVTFRCDPISEHNRLYWYRQTLGQGPEFLTYFQNEAQLEKSRLLSDRFSAERPKGSFSTLEIQRTEQGDSAMYLCASSLGGVGQPQHFGDGTRLSIL.

The chain uses TRBV15 and TRBJ2-1; TRBD1 or TRBD2 may be the D gene (5 bases each). This CDR3 comprises 14 residues. From germline, CDR1 is LNHNV and CDR2 YYDKDF (reference sequence). Trimming cost V 2 bases and J 8 bases, with 13 bases left between them. Here the CDR3 DNA reads TGTGCCACCAGCAGACCCGGGGCCTCGGATGAGCAGTTCTTC. The encoded protein is CATSRPGASDEQFF.

This rearrangement joins TRBV6-5 to TRBJ1-4; D is unclear. The CDR3 is 14 residues long. The germline gives CDR1 MNHEY, CDR2 SVGAGI. V was pared by 7 bases and J by 2 bases, with 11 bases between. The CDR3 reads CASMKRPTNEKLFF. DNA for the CDR3: TGTGCCAGCATGAAGCGCCCGACTAATGAAAAACTGTTTTTT.

The V and J genes are TRBV4-1 and TRBJ2-3, with 7 bases matching TRBD2. The V segment lost 0 bases and the J segment 6 bases; nucleotides outside the gene matches: 3. Germline CDR1 and CDR2: MGHRA and YSYEKL. The CDR3 spans 14 residues. The CDR3 DNA follows: TGCGCCAGCAGCCAAGATCGGGGAGGGGATACGCAGTATTTT. This codes for CASSQDRGGDTQYF.

In this sample, this clone turned up a few times. Here the CDR3 DNA reads TGCGCCAGCAGCTCTTCCGGACAGGGGGCAAACGAGCAGTACTTC. Its translation is CASSSSGQGANEQYF. The chain couples TRBV5-1 to TRBJ2-7, with 11 bases aligning to TRBD1. Germline values: CDR1 SGHRS, CDR2 YFSETQ. This CDR3 is 15 amino acids long. The ends lost 3 bases at V and 5 bases at J; junction bases unmatched: 7.

The chain has TRBV7-9 and TRBJ2-3; D unresolved. Germline V gene sequence: CDR1 SEHNR, CDR2 FQNEAQ (reference sequence). V lost 4 bases and J lost 0, with 11 bases in between. CDR3 size: 15 residues. The CDR3 sequence: CASSSRLESTDTQYF. The CDR3, as DNA: TGTGCCAGCAGCTCAAGACTCGAGAGCACAGATACGCAGTATTTT.

The V call is TRBV30, the J call TRBJ2-1; 10 bases match TRBD2. CDR1 and CDR2 (germline): GTSNPN, SVGIG (reference sequence). V lost 4 bases to trimming and J lost 10 bases; unmatched junction nucleotides: 10. The CDR3 is 14 residues long. The CDR3 reads CAWTSGGASREQFF. DNA of the CDR3: TGTGCCTGGACAAGCGGGGGGGCTAGTAGGGAGCAGTTCTTC.

This sequence joins TRBV7-9 and TRBJ2-3; 10 nucleotides line up with TRBD2. J was trimmed by 3 bases and V by 5 bases; bases with no gene match: 8. This CDR3 spans 16 amino acids. The germline V gene has CDR1 SEHNR and CDR2 FQNEAQ (reference sequence). The CDR3 spells CASSREAGGATDTQYF. The CDR3 bases are TGTGCCAGCAGCCGCGAAGCGGGGGGGGCGACAGATACGCAGTATTTT.

The CDR3 DNA is TGTGCCAGCAGCTTGTGGGACCAAAATTCACCCCTCCACTTT. This gives the protein CASSLWDQNSPLHF. The rearrangement joins TRBV5-4 to TRBJ1-6; perhaps TRBD1 as D (5 bases). Per the germline V gene, CDR1 is SGHNT and CDR2 is YYREEE (reference sequence). The CDR3 contains 14 residues. Deletions cut 1 base from V and 7 bases from J, with 9 bases between.

The chain couples TRBV5-1 to TRBJ2-7, with D perhaps matching TRBD1 (5 bases). V gave up 0 bases and J gave up 1 base, with 11 bases separating them. This CDR3 has 15 amino acids. Germline V CDR1 and CDR2: SGHRS, YFSETQ. This chain's CDR3 is CASSLGPGPSYEQYF. Written as DNA, the CDR3 is TGCGCCAGCAGCTTGGGGCCAGGGCCGTCCTACGAGCAGTACTTC.